The 26 T cell receptor beta chains reported below all come from one sample, sequenced in a study of a mutant IDH1 vaccine in newly diagnosed glioma. Antigens of these TCRs are unknown. Produced via immunoSEQ multiplex PCR; TCRdb's table is partial and in-frame only. The repertoire has approximately 60,000 clones, just under 90% of them found once; the top ten carry about 4.2%. The time point was: week 5, during vaccination. Topical imiquimod was applied with each vaccine dose, which held 300 ug of mutant IDH1 20-mer peptide. Source: PBMCs, taken from a glioma patient whose treatment included an IDH1 peptide vaccine. These receptors came from a woman aged 40 to 55 with glioma.

V usage is TRBV6-1 and J usage is TRBJ2-7; 7 bases match TRBD2. J lost 1 base, V lost 4 bases, and 10 bases had no gene match. From germline, CDR1 is MNHNS and CDR2 SASEGT. The CDR3 runs 16 residues. The CDR3 region is CASSGNDWGGSYEQYF. The DNA of the CDR3 is TGTGCCAGCAGTGGTAACGACTGGGGGGGTTCCTACGAGCAGTACTTC.

The CDR3 is CASSYKSSGEQFF. The CDR3 DNA reads TGTGCCAGCAGTTACAAATCAAGCGGTGAGCAGTTCTTC. The chain couples TRBV6-5 to TRBJ2-1; possible D gene TRBD2, 5 bases. V lost 2 bases and J 9 bases, leaving 11 bases between the germline ends. The CDR3 is made up of 13 amino acids. Germline CDR1 MNHEY, CDR2 SVGAGI.

The chain links TRBV29-1 to TRBJ2-1; 10 bases line up with TRBD1. The CDR3 spans 14 residues. Germline trimming cut 4 bases from V and 6 bases from J; bases unmatched to any gene: 6. Germline V CDR1 and CDR2: SQVTM, ANQGSEA. The CDR3 sequence: CSVGDRGPFNEQFF. CDR3 DNA sequence: TGCAGCGTTGGTGACAGGGGGCCATTCAATGAGCAGTTCTTC.

The chain is built from TRBV12-5 and TRBJ1-6; possible D gene TRBD1, 5 bases. Germline lookup yields CDR1 LGHNT and CDR2 FRNRAP. Trimming left V 0 bases short and J 4 bases short, with 16 bases between. CDR3 length: 18 residues. As DNA, the CDR3 is TGTGCTAGTGGTTTGGTACTGGGGACTCGCAGGTATAATTCACCCCTCCACTTT. This translates into CASGLVLGTRRYNSPLHF. Using reference TRBV12-5 and TRBJ1-6 for the parts outside the CDR3, the full variable domain is DARVTQTPRHKVTEMGQEVTMRCQPILGHNTVFWYRQTMMQGLELLAYFRNRAPLDDSGMPKDRFSAEMPDATLATLKIQPSEPRDSAVYFCASGLVLGTRRYNSPLHFGNGTRLTVT.

The chain recombines TRBV9 with TRBJ2-6, with D uncertain. Trimming shortened V by 1 base and J by 1 base, and 3 bases separated the two germline ends. The CDR3 runs 14 residues. Germline V gene data show CDR1 as SGDLS and CDR2 as YYNGEE. The DNA of the CDR3 is TGTGCCAGCAGCGTAACTTCTGGGGCCAACGTCCTGACTTTC. It translates to CASSVTSGANVLTF.

The chain employs TRBV25-1 and TRBJ1-4; possible D gene TRBD1, 6 bases. Germline CDR1 and CDR2: MGHDK and SYGVNS. The CDR3 runs to 12 residues. Between the trimmed V and J ends, which lost 8 bases and 8 bases, there was a span of 12 bases. The CDR3: CASGRGGEKLFF. For the CDR3, the DNA is TGTGCCAGCGGCCGGGGGGGCGAAAAACTGTTTTTT.

The chain links TRBV5-4 to TRBJ2-3, with no clear D. Trimming cost V 4 bases and J 1 base, with 7 bases left between them. From germline, CDR1 is SGHNT and CDR2 YYREEE (reference sequence). The CDR3 contains 13 residues. CDR3: CASSRTGTDTQYF. Here the CDR3 DNA reads TGTGCCAGCAGCCGCACAGGCACAGATACGCAGTATTTT.

The rearrangement joins TRBV5-6 to TRBJ2-1; no firm D call. The CDR3 has 15 amino acids. With 0 bases removed from V and 2 bases from J, the gap between germline ends came to 9 bases. In germline, CDR1 is SGHDT, CDR2 YYEEEE. The CDR3 here is CASSLGSGPYNEQFF. The CDR3 coding sequence is TGTGCCAGCAGCTTGGGGTCCGGGCCCTACAATGAGCAGTTCTTC.

This rearrangement joins TRBV7-2 to TRBJ2-2; 7 nucleotides align to TRBD2. Germline V CDR1 and CDR2: SGHTA, FQGNSA. The CDR3 extends over 15 amino acids. Germline trimming cut 6 bases from V and 6 bases from J; bases unmatched to any gene: 10. The CDR3 is CASRRRLAVAGELFF. The CDR3 DNA follows: TGTGCCAGCAGACGTCGACTAGCCGTAGCCGGGGAGCTGTTTTTT.

The V and J genes are TRBV6-1 and TRBJ2-3, with 10 bases aligning to TRBD2. Trimming at V came to 2 bases and at J to 6 bases, leaving 5 bases not matched to a gene. Germline assignment: CDR1 MNHNS and CDR2 SASEGT. The length of the CDR3 is 15 residues. CDR3 in amino acids: CASSELAGAGDTQYF. In nucleotides, the CDR3 is TGTGCCAGCAGTGAACTAGCGGGGGCCGGGGATACGCAGTATTTT.

The gene calls are TRBV5-4 and TRBJ1-2, with D unclear. Germline CDR1 SGHNT, CDR2 YYREEE (reference sequence). This CDR3 is built from 18 residues. V lost 0 bases, J lost 5 bases, and 23 bases lay in between. The chain's CDR3 is CASSLVGSDQYTTYGYTF. CDR3 DNA: TGTGCCAGCAGCTTGGTTGGTAGCGATCAGTATACTACATATGGCTACACCTTC. The full variable domain, with the rest looked up from reference TRBV5-4 and TRBJ1-2, is ETGVTQSPTHLIKTRGQQVTLRCSSQSGHNTVSWYQQALGQGPQFIFQYYREEENGRGNFPPRFSGLQFPNYSSELNVNALELDDSALYLCASSLVGSDQYTTYGYTFGSGTRLTVV.

The V and J genes are TRBV4-3 and TRBJ2-2, with D uncertain. CDR3 length: 12 amino acids. With 1 base removed from V and 7 bases from J, the gap between germline ends came to 4 bases. The germline gives CDR1 LGHNA, CDR2 YSLEER. The CDR3 region has the DNA TGCGCCAGCAGCCAAGCGGACGGGGAGCTGTTTTTT. Its translation is CASSQADGELFF.

This clone was picked up one time. V gene TRBV6-1 combines with J gene TRBJ1-5; D remains unclear. CDR3 length equals 12 residues. V was cut by 3 bases and J by 4 bases, with 4 bases left in between. Germline lookup yields CDR1 MNHNS and CDR2 SASEGT. DNA for the CDR3: TGTGCCAGCAGTGATTGGAATCAGCCCCAGCATTTT. This encodes CASSDWNQPQHF.

This chain joins TRBV2 and TRBJ2-7; perhaps D is TRBD1 or TRBD2 (5 bases each). Per the germline V gene, CDR1 is SNHLY and CDR2 is FYNNEI. V was shortened by 7 bases and J by 1 base, with 14 bases between the two germline ends. The CDR3 loop spans 14 amino acids. The CDR3 DNA follows: TGTGCCAGCATGTGGGGGTCGTCTTCCTACGAGCAGTACTTC. Its translation: CASMWGSSSYEQYF.

The V gene is TRBV6-1, the J gene TRBJ2-4; 9 positions match TRBD2. With 4 bases clipped from V and 6 bases from J, the junction kept 7 bases outside the gene matches. CDR3 length: 15 residues. CDR1 MNHNS and CDR2 SASEGT come from the germline V gene. The CDR3 DNA is TGTGCCAGCAGTGCTAGCGGGGCTTATACAAACATTCAGTACTTC. This encodes CASSASGAYTNIQYF.

J is TRBJ1-4 and V is TRBV7-2; no clear D gene. CDR1 is SGHTA and CDR2 is FQGNSA in the germline V gene. The CDR3 spans 18 residues. V dropped 1 base and J dropped 0 bases, with 15 bases sitting between them. CDR3 in amino acids: CASSLVAATIATNEKLFF. In DNA, the CDR3 is TGTGCCAGCAGCTTAGTGGCAGCCACAATCGCAACTAATGAAAAACTGTTTTTT.

V and J are TRBV6-5 and TRBJ1-6, with a tentative D call TRBD1 (5 bases). Trimming shortened V by 4 bases and J by 4 bases, and 8 bases separated the two germline ends. The CDR3 sequence is 14 residues long. Germline CDR1 MNHEY, CDR2 SVGAGI. CDR3 sequence reads: CASSWDGYNSPLHF. Written as DNA, the CDR3 is TGTGCCAGCAGTTGGGACGGATATAATTCACCCCTCCACTTT.

This chain connects TRBV11-2 to TRBJ2-7; TRBD2 is a possible D gene (6 bases). V dropped 2 bases and J dropped 0 bases, with 11 bases sitting between them. The CDR3 is 15 residues long. CDR1 and CDR2 from the germline V gene are SGHAT and FQNNGV. Here the CDR3 reads CASSLSGRNSYEQYF. For the CDR3, the DNA is TGTGCCAGCAGCTTATCTGGGAGGAACTCCTACGAGCAGTACTTC.

Only one count was recorded for this clone. The CDR3 spells CASSYLVAGVYEQYF. In DNA form, the CDR3 reads TGTGCCAGCAGTTACCTGGTAGCGGGGGTGTACGAGCAGTACTTC. The chain links TRBV6-5 to TRBJ2-7; 9 bases match TRBD2. Losses at the gene ends were 2 bases for V and 4 bases for J; bases not matched to a gene: 6. The CDR3 has 15 residues. Looked up from germline, CDR1 is MNHEY and CDR2 is SVGAGI.

This clone was found a few times. J is TRBJ1-1 and V is TRBV29-1; D ambiguous. Germline values: CDR1 SQVTM, CDR2 ANQGSEA. Trimming stripped 3 bases from V and 4 bases from J, with 9 bases between. The CDR3 has 12 amino acids. The CDR3 coding sequence is TGCAGCGTTGATGTGATAAGCACTGAAGCTTTCTTT. This encodes CSVDVISTEAFF. The variable domain in full, completed from reference TRBV29-1 and TRBJ1-1, reads SAVISQKPSRDICQRGTSLTIQCQVDSQVTMMFWYRQQPGQSLTLIATANQGSEATYESGFVIDKFPISRPNLTFSTLTVSNMSPEDSSIYLCSVDVISTEAFFGQGTRLTVV.

The chain employs TRBV7-2 and TRBJ1-5, with TRBD1 matching over 10 bases. Per the germline V gene, CDR1 is SGHTA and CDR2 is FQGNSA. The CDR3 consists of 15 residues. J was trimmed by 6 bases and V by 3 bases; bases with no gene match: 5. In DNA, the CDR3 is TGTGCCAGCAGCTTCGCCGGGACAGGGGTTCAGCCCCAGCATTTT. This translates into CASSFAGTGVQPQHF.

The chain uses TRBV7-9 and TRBJ2-2; 7 bases match TRBD1. Germline V gives CDR1 SEHNR, CDR2 FQNEAQ (reference sequence). The ends lost 6 bases at V and 7 bases at J; junction bases unmatched: 11. The length of the CDR3 is 15 residues. CDR3 DNA: TGTGCCAGCAGATATCGACAGGGCGTCGGCGGGGAGCTGTTTTTT. This gives the protein CASRYRQGVGGELFF.

In this sample, this clone turned up once. In DNA form, the CDR3 reads TGTGCCAGCAGTGAAGGAAGGGCTAGCGGGAGGTCCTCCTACGAGCAGTACTTC. This sequence encodes CASSEGRASGRSSYEQYF. This chain joins TRBV6-1 and TRBJ2-7; 11 bases fit TRBD2. The CDR3 is 18 residues long. Trimming removed 1 base from V and 0 bases from J; junction bases left unmatched: 8. CDR1 and CDR2 (germline): MNHNS, SASEGT.

This clone was seen a single time. This chain joins TRBV7-8 and TRBJ2-5; 8 positions match TRBD1. In germline, CDR1 is SGHVS, CDR2 FQNEAQ. V dropped 5 bases and J dropped 2; count of bases not matched to a gene: 16. This CDR3 spans 18 amino acids. CDR3 DNA: TGTGCCAGCAGCACTCCAAGGGGCAGGGGGCGGCGGCAAGAGACCCAGTACTTC. This codes for CASSTPRGRGRRQETQYF.

The rearrangement links TRBV11-1 to TRBJ2-5; D call uncertain. CDR3 length equals 12 residues. The V gene's germline CDR1 is SGHAT and CDR2 FQDESV (reference sequence). Trimming took 2 bases from V and 4 from J, leaving 5 bases between them. In DNA, the CDR3 is TGTGCCAGCAGCTTATGGAGAGAGACCCAGTACTTC. It codes for CASSLWRETQYF.

V and J are TRBV6-1 and TRBJ2-7; weak D call: TRBD1 (6 bases). The CDR3 is 13 amino acids. Germline V lookup: CDR1 MNHNS, CDR2 SASEGT. Trimming took off 6 bases at V and 4 bases at J, with 13 bases between the two ends. CDR3 in DNA: TGTGCCAGCAGGGACAGTGGGCTATACGAGCAGTACTTC. Protein product: CASRDSGLYEQYF.